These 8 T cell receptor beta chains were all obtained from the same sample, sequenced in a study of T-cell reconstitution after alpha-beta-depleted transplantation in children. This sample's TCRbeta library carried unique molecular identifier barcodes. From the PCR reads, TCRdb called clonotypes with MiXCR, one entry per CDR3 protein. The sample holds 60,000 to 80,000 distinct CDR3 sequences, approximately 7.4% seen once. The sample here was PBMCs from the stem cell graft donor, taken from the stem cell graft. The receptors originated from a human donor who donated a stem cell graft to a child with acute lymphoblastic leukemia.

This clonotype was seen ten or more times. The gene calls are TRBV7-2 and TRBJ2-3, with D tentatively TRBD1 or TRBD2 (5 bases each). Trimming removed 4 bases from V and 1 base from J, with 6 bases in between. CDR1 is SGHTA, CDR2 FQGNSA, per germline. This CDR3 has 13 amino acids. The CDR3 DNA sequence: TGTGCCAGCAGCTGGGACGGCACAGATACGCAGTATTTT. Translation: CASSWDGTDTQYF.

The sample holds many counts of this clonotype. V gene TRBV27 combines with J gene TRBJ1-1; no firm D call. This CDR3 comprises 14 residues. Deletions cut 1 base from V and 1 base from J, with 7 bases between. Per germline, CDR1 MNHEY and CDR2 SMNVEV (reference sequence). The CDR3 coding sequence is TGTGCCAGCAGTTTATTGTACCGGAACACTGAAGCTTTCTTT. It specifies CASSLLYRNTEAFF.

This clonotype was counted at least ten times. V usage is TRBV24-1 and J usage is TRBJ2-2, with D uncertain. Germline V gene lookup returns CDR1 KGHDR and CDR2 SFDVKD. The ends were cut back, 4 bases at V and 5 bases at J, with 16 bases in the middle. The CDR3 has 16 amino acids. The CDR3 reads CATSETQSRWTGELFF. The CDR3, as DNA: TGTGCCACCAGTGAGACACAGAGCCGGTGGACCGGGGAGCTGTTTTTT.

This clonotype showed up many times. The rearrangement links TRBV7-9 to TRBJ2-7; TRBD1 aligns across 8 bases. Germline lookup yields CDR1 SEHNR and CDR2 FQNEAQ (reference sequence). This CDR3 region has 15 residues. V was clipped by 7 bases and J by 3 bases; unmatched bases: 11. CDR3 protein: CASTTARDRFYEQYF. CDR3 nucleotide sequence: TGTGCCAGCACCACTGCCCGGGACAGGTTCTACGAGCAGTACTTC.

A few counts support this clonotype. CDR3 sequence reads: CASFPLAGPSYEQYF. CDR3 sequence (DNA): TGTGCCAGCTTCCCCCTGGCCGGCCCATCCTACGAGCAGTACTTC. The chain recombines TRBV7-3 with TRBJ2-7; D uncertain. Germline CDR1 reads SGHTA; CDR2 reads FQGTGA. V lost 8 bases and J lost 1, with 18 bases in between. The CDR3 has 15 amino acids.

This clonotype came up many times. CDR3 DNA sequence: TGTGCCAGCAGTTACACACGCCAAAGGGGGGATGGCTACACCTTC. Its translation is CASSYTRQRGDGYTF. V gene TRBV6-5 combines with J gene TRBJ1-2; a possible D gene is TRBD1 (6 bases). The CDR3 totals 15 residues. Germline CDR1 is MNHEY and CDR2 is SVGAGI. V was clipped by 2 bases and J by 6 bases, with 16 bases between them.

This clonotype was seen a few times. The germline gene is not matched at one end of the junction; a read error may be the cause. Here the CDR3 reads CAISAYLPGQGGENYGYTF. The CDR3 DNA sequence: TGTGCCATCAGTGCATATCTACCGGGACAGGGGGGCGAAAACTATGGCTACACCTTC. This chain uses TRBV12-3 or TRBV12-4 with TRBJ1-2, with 11 bases aligning to TRBD1. This CDR3 region has 19 residues.

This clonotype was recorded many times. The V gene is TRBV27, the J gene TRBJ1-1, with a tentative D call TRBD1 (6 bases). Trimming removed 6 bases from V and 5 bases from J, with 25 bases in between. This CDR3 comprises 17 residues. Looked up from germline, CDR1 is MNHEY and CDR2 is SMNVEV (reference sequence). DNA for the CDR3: TGTGCCAGCAGCCTACTCCCGACCAGACGAGGGGGTACTGAAGCTTTCTTT. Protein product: CASSLLPTRRGGTEAFF.